The clone carrying this T cell receptor (beta chain) was seen only once. This sample is drawn from a study of blood T cell repertoires in COVID-19. At the level of the study: Sources were T cells, B-cell-depleted T cells, or PBMCs; the material itself was cDNA or gDNA.

Study members were between 18 and 89 years old and lived in around 24 US regions. The method was immunoSEQ multiplex PCR; TCRdb's version includes in-frame clones alone and lacks a portion of them. The data show fewer than 450,000 clones, roughly 90% seen once. The CDR3 covers 15 residues. Germline V gene lookup returns CDR1 MNHEY and CDR2 SVGAGI. V was cut by 6 bases and J by 1 base, with 15 bases left in between. V usage is TRBV6-5 and J usage is TRBJ1-1; perhaps TRBD1 as D (6 bases). The sample comprised PBMCs or T cells enriched from blood (not recorded which). The clonotype originates from a woman between 35 and 50 years old with acute COVID-19. The CDR3 loop reads CASRYDRRQNTEAFF. The CDR3 region has the DNA TGTGCCAGCAGATATGACAGGCGCCAGAACACTGAAGCTTTCTTT.